These 24 T cell receptor beta chains share one sample of origin, sequenced in a study of early T cells in non-severe SARS-CoV-2 infection. Each CDR3 protein is one row after TCRdb ran MiXCR on the 5' RACE reads. The table includes roughly 92,000 distinct CDR3 sequences, 12% detected once. The sequenced sample was whole blood, obtained at baseline. These TCRs come from an adult who was a healthcare worker with PCR-confirmed SARS-CoV-2 infection or an uninfected control (not recorded which).

This clonotype was observed at least ten times. The chain is built from TRBV6-1 and TRBJ1-2, with TRBD1 identical over 10 bases. Germline CDR1 and CDR2: MNHNS and SASEGT. CDR3 length: 15 residues. The V and J ends lost 7 bases and 1 base, in that order; junction bases with no gene match: 6. In DNA form, the CDR3 reads TGTGCCAGCACCCAGGACAGGGGGATTAACTATGGCTACACCTTC. Translation: CASTQDRGINYGYTF.

The V call is TRBV28, the J call TRBJ2-5; D is unresolved. Germline CDR1 MDHEN, CDR2 SYDVKM. Trimming pared 8 bases from V and 2 bases from J, leaving 0 bases between. This CDR3 is built from 9 residues. The CDR3 region is CASQETQYF. The CDR3 bases are TGTGCCAGCCAAGAGACCCAGTACTTC.

This clonotype showed up many times. The CDR3 loop reads CSARPGDGANVLTF. CDR3 nucleotide sequence: TGCAGTGCTAGGCCCGGGGACGGGGCCAACGTCCTGACTTTC. V usage is TRBV20-1 and J usage is TRBJ2-6; D tentatively reads TRBD1 or TRBD2 (5 bases each). This CDR3 is 14 amino acids long. The V gene lost 3 bases and the J gene lost 4 bases, with 10 bases spanning the gap. Germline lookup yields CDR1 DFQATT and CDR2 SNEGSKA (reference sequence).

The J gene is TRBJ1-5, the V gene TRBV29-1; D is undetermined. The CDR3 runs 11 residues. CDR1 SQVTM and CDR2 ANQGSEA come from the germline V gene. V dropped 3 bases and J dropped 11 bases, with 11 bases sitting between them. CDR3 region: CSVESSGAQHF. CDR3 DNA: TGCAGCGTTGAGAGTTCTGGAGCCCAGCATTTT.

This clonotype occurred many times. The chain couples TRBV30 to TRBJ2-1; the match to TRBD1 covers 12 bases. Germline values: CDR1 GTSNPN, CDR2 SVGIG (reference sequence). The CDR3 contains 18 residues. V dropped 1 base and J dropped 1; count of bases not matched to a gene: 8. The CDR3 here is CAWSGWDRGPLSYNEQFF. The CDR3 coding sequence is TGTGCCTGGAGTGGATGGGACAGGGGGCCCCTTTCCTACAATGAGCAGTTCTTC.

J is TRBJ1-6 and V is TRBV3-2; the DNA was not used to check the table's D call, TRBD1. TRBV3-2 is reported as a pseudogene. CDR3 size: 15 residues. CDR3 coding DNA: TGTGCCAGCCAAAAGGGGGACATACTGTATTCACCCCTCCACTTT. As protein: CASQKGDILYSPLHF.

The CDR3: CASSPLGTSAYF. Written as DNA, the CDR3 is TGTGCCAGCTCACCACTTGGGACTAGCGCGTATTTT. V and J are TRBV18 and TRBJ2-3; TRBD2 matches 10 bases. Germline CDR1 and CDR2: KGHSH and LQKENI. Losses at the gene ends were 1 base for V and 14 bases for J; bases not matched to a gene: 3. This CDR3 is built from 12 residues.

This chain's CDR3 is CASSVGPGQGRTEQFF. CDR3 DNA sequence: TGTGCCAGCAGCGTCGGGCCCGGACAGGGTAGGACTGAGCAGTTCTTC. The chain employs TRBV9 and TRBJ2-1; 8 positions agree with TRBD1. CDR1 and CDR2 (germline): SGDLS, YYNGEE. The CDR3 runs 16 residues. V gave up 2 bases and J gave up 9 bases; unmatched junction bases: 13.

The rearrangement links TRBV27 to TRBJ2-7; D is unclear. From germline, CDR1 is MNHEY and CDR2 SMNVEV (reference sequence). The germline V and J ends were trimmed by 4 bases and 4 bases, with 14 bases remaining between them. CDR3 length: 14 amino acids. The CDR3 loop reads CASSWPDQSYEQYF. CDR3 in DNA: TGTGCCAGCAGTTGGCCCGACCAATCTTACGAGCAGTACTTC.

This clonotype was seen only a few times. This chain uses TRBV12-2 with TRBJ1-2; TRBD1 reflects the table's D call only, with no check against the DNA. TRBV12-2 represents a pseudogene. This CDR3 is built from 13 residues. Here the CDR3 reads CASRLRRGSGYTF. Here the CDR3 DNA reads TGTGCAAGTCGCTTAAGAAGGGGGAGCGGCTACACCTTC.

A remark on this clonotype: A single base separates this from a much larger clone, so it may be a read error. The conserved phenylalanine or tryptophan is not found at the CDR3 terminus, so this likely reflects a read error. V usage is TRBV5-4 and J usage is TRBJ1-1; TRBD1 matches 7 bases. The CDR3 length is 15 residues. V was pared by 4 bases and J by 0 bases, with 6 bases of the junction left unmatched. Germline V gives CDR1 SGHNT, CDR2 YYREEE (reference sequence). The CDR3: CASSRGQNLNTEAFL. CDR3 bases: TGTGCCAGCAGCCGGGGACAGAATTTGAACACTGAAGCTTTCCTT.

This chain joins TRBV6-1 and TRBJ1-2; D perhaps matches TRBD1 (6 bases). The germline CDR1 and CDR2 sequences are MNHNS and SASEGT. The CDR3 extends over 14 amino acids. The V gene lost 4 bases and the J gene lost 7 bases, with 16 bases spanning the gap. In DNA, the CDR3 is TGTGCCAGCAGTGTAGGGGCAGGGGATGTTGGCTACACCTTC. Protein sequence: CASSVGAGDVGYTF.

This clonotype was seen more than once but under ten times. The chain combines TRBV6-5 with TRBJ1-1; D is ambiguous. V was clipped by 6 bases and J by 4 bases, with 12 bases between them. CDR1 and CDR2 from the germline V gene are MNHEY and SVGAGI. CDR3 size: 13 residues. This CDR3 reads CASSSYKVTEAFF. CDR3 coding DNA: TGTGCCAGCAGCTCCTATAAGGTCACTGAAGCTTTCTTT.

As for this clonotype: An end of the junction does not agree with germline; a read error may underlie this. J is TRBJ1-2 and V is TRBV3-1; D is unresolved. This CDR3 has 14 amino acids. The germline CDR1 and CDR2 sequences are LGHDT and YNNKEL (reference sequence). The CDR3 DNA reads as TGTGCCAGCACCCAAGGAGTCATCAACTATGGCTACACCTTC. Translation: CASTQGVINYGYTF.

The chain combines TRBV7-6 with TRBJ2-2; 9 bases map to TRBD2. CDR3 length equals 18 residues. Germline V gene sequence: CDR1 SGHVS, CDR2 FNYEAQ. Trimming took 5 bases from V and 4 from J; bases not matched to a gene: 14. CDR3 sequence: CASSVPAGRAGGTGELFF. The CDR3 DNA sequence: TGTGCCAGCAGCGTACCGGCGGGCAGAGCGGGAGGCACCGGGGAGCTGTTTTTT.

This clonotype was recorded a few times. J is TRBJ1-6 and V is TRBV2; 10 nucleotides match TRBD1. V lost 7 bases and J lost 13; bases outside the gene matches: 10. Germline V gives CDR1 SNHLY, CDR2 FYNNEI. The CDR3 totals 14 residues. The chain's CDR3 is CASTSGTGVRPLHF. The DNA of the CDR3 is TGTGCCAGCACGTCGGGGACAGGGGTTAGGCCCCTCCACTTT.

The V call is TRBV5-4, the J call TRBJ2-2; D call uncertain. The germline CDR1 and CDR2 sequences are SGHNT and YYREEE (reference sequence). V was clipped by 4 bases and J by 0 bases, with 10 bases between them. The CDR3 length is 15 residues. DNA of the CDR3: TGTGCCAGCAGCCTGGGGAACGCGAACACCGGGGAGCTGTTTTTT. It codes for CASSLGNANTGELFF.

The chain links TRBV12-5 to TRBJ2-3; D is ambiguous. The V end was cut by 0 bases, the J end by 11 bases, with 9 bases between. The CDR3 covers 12 residues. The V gene's germline CDR1 is LGHNT and CDR2 FRNRAP. CDR3 residues: CASGLVTPEQYF. Written as DNA, the CDR3 is TGTGCTAGTGGTTTGGTAACCCCGGAGCAGTATTTT.

In its sample, this clonotype was seen a few times. The chain couples TRBV12-3 or TRBV12-4 to TRBJ2-5; tentative D call: TRBD2 (6 bases). This CDR3 is 15 amino acids long. Trimming took 4 bases from V and 2 from J, leaving 14 bases between them. CDR3 in DNA: TGTGCCAGCAGTTGGGGACTTACGGGGCAAGAGACCCAGTACTTC. Its translation: CASSWGLTGQETQYF.

This sequence joins TRBV10-3 and TRBJ1-4; no reliable D call. V was cut by 3 bases and J by 5 bases, with 10 bases left in between. This CDR3 comprises 14 residues. CDR1 and CDR2 (germline): ENHRY, SYGVKD. The CDR3 region has the DNA TGTGCCATCAGTGATCCTAGGGCCAATGAAAAACTGTTTTTT. Residues: CAISDPRANEKLFF.

This clonotype has a count of ten or more. V usage is TRBV7-9 and J usage is TRBJ2-1; D gene ambiguous. This CDR3 spans 15 amino acids. Trimming left V 4 bases short and J 8 bases short, with 18 bases between. Germline CDR1 reads SEHNR; CDR2 reads FQNEAQ (reference sequence). CDR3 sequence: CASSSRIPRGDEQFF. CDR3 sequence (DNA): TGTGCCAGCAGCTCGCGTATACCCCGAGGAGATGAGCAGTTCTTC. Variable domain in full (rest from reference TRBV7-9 and TRBJ2-1): DTGVSQNPRHKITKRGQNVTFRCDPISEHNRLYWYRQTLGQGPEFLTYFQNEAQLEKSRLLSDRFSAERPKGSFSTLEIQRTEQGDSAMYLCASSSRIPRGDEQFFGPGTRLTVL.

This clonotype has just a few counts. The chain carries TRBV10-1 and TRBJ2-1; a possible D gene is TRBD1 (5 bases). This CDR3 is built from 14 residues. Germline V gives CDR1 WNHNN, CDR2 SYGVQD (reference sequence). With 2 bases removed from V and 12 bases from J, the gap between germline ends came to 17 bases. The CDR3 bases are TGCGCCAGCAGTGAGCCAGGGCCCGTAAGAGCGCAGTTCTTC. Its protein product is CASSEPGPVRAQFF.

Only a few counts were recorded for this clonotype. The junction departs from the called germline gene at one end, perhaps through a read error. The rearrangement uses TRBV7-7 and TRBJ2-2, with 11 nucleotides matching TRBD2. The CDR3 has 18 residues. Germline-derived CDR1 and CDR2 are SSHAT and FNYEAQ (reference sequence). The CDR3 loop reads CASSLAGPSGRTTGELFF. The CDR3 DNA reads TGTGCTAGCAGCTTAGCCGGGCCTAGCGGGAGGACCACCGGGGAGCTGTTTTTT.

This chain links TRBV7-9 with TRBJ1-4; D is ambiguous. The germline gives CDR1 SEHNR, CDR2 FQNEAQ (reference sequence). The CDR3 runs 14 residues. V gave up 4 bases and J gave up 7 bases, with 13 bases separating them. The CDR3 region has the DNA TGTGCCAGCAGCTCCCCCTCGGGAGGTGAAAAACTGTTTTTT. The encoded protein is CASSSPSGGEKLFF. The variable domain in full, completed from reference TRBV7-9 and TRBJ1-4, reads DTGVSQNPRHKITKRGQNVTFRCDPISEHNRLYWYRQTLGQGPEFLTYFQNEAQLEKSRLLSDRFSAERPKGSFSTLEIQRTEQGDSAMYLCASSSPSGGEKLFFGSGTQLSVL.